This T cell receptor (beta chain) appears in the sequencing data of a study of tumour-infiltrating T cells in Burkitt lymphoma. As for the study in general: Overall and progression-free survival were predicted by productive clonality.

Libraries were prepared by immunoSEQ multiplex PCR; TCRdb keeps only in-frame clonotypes and omits some of them. The sample lists fewer than 2,000 clones, 15% to 20% occurring once. This clone was counted only a few times. Sequencing was done on a sample of tumor tissue. This clonotype was obtained from a human donor with diffuse large B-cell lymphoma.

This chain's CDR3 is CASSLSGWGNTEAFF. The CDR3 coding sequence is TGTGCCAGCAGCTTATCCGGGTGGGGAAACACTGAAGCTTTCTTT. The chain links TRBV11-2 to TRBJ1-1; D is unresolved. This CDR3 region has 15 residues. CDR1 and CDR2 (germline): SGHAT, FQNNGV. V was clipped by 2 bases and J by 2 bases, with 12 bases between them. Full variable domain (remainder filled in from reference TRBV11-2 and TRBJ1-1): EAGVAQSPRYKIIEKRQSVAFWCNPISGHATLYWYQQILGQGPKLLIQFQNNGVVDDSQLPKDRFSAERLKGVDSTLKIQPAKLEDSAVYLCASSLSGWGNTEAFFGQGTRLTVV.